This T cell receptor beta chain was identified during a study of cytomegalovirus exposure and HLA in healthy donors. PCR was performed using 60 Vbeta and 13 Jbeta primers. The data were produced by immunoSEQ multiplex PCR, yet TCRdb's version contains in-frame clones alone and is incomplete. In the table there are 150,000 or so clones, 78% of which are singletons. The germline V and J ends were trimmed by 3 bases and 5 bases, with 10 bases remaining between them. This CDR3 comprises 12 residues. The germline V gene encodes CDR1 SQVTM and CDR2 ANQGSEA. Sequenced material: PBMCs. This rearrangement joins TRBV29-1 to TRBJ2-5, with D possibly matching TRBD2 (6 bases). The sequence derives from a man in his forties in good health and CMV-seropositive. The CDR3 is CSVDLGSETQYF. The CDR3 nucleotides are TGCAGCGTTGATCTCGGGAGCGAGACCCAGTACTTC. Filled out from reference TRBV29-1 and TRBJ2-5, the complete variable domain reads SAVISQKPSRDICQRGTSLTIQCQVDSQVTMMFWYRQQPGQSLTLIATANQGSEATYESGFVIDKFPISRPNLTFSTLTVSNMSPEDSSIYLCSVDLGSETQYFGPGTRLLVL.